The 14 T cell receptor beta chains presented below share a single source sample, sequenced in a study of CXCR3-negative and CXCR3-positive naive CD8 T cells. Findings and limits, study-wide: More hydrophobic TRB CDR3s were found in CXCR3-positive naive cells than in CXCR3-negative naive cells.

These receptors are not linked to any known antigen. The libraries of TRB cDNA were constructed through 5' RACE using UMI labels. TCRdb reprocessed the 5' RACE reads and keeps a single row for each CDR3 protein, giving no DNA. The table gives about 150,000 distinct CDR3 sequences; the top ten clones make up about 0.44% of it. Sequences were obtained from naive CXCR3+ CD8+ T cells from blood. Subset denoted: CD45RO-CCR7+CD27+CD95- naive CD8+ T cells expressing CXCR3 (TNR3+). The receptors were gathered from a human donor in good health. Some clones in this sample may be carry-over from other donors' samples.

J is TRBJ1-1 and V is TRBV9; TCRdb's assignment of TRBD1 cannot be checked, as there is no DNA. Germline V gives CDR1 SGDLS, CDR2 YYNGEE. There are 13 residues in the CDR3. This CDR3 reads CASRATGDTEAFF.

V is TRBV12-3 or TRBV12-4 and J is TRBJ2-5; TCRdb names TRBD1, which stays unverified in the absence of DNA. CDR3 size: 14 residues. This chain's CDR3 is CASSLFSGVETQYF.

The chain is built from TRBV21-1 and TRBJ2-6; the D gene TCRdb calls, TRBD1, cannot be checked with no DNA. TRBV21-1 represents a pseudogene. This CDR3 region has 16 residues. CDR3 region: CASSNGGDSGANVLTF.

The chain is built from TRBV12-3 or TRBV12-4 and TRBJ1-2; TCRdb's D gene call, TRBD1, goes unchecked for lack of DNA. This CDR3 is built from 12 residues. The CDR3 here is CASSLSPPGYTF.

V and J are TRBV5-1 and TRBJ1-3; TCRdb selects TRBD1, and the lack of DNA leaves this call unchecked. CDR1 is SGHRS and CDR2 is YFSETQ in the germline V gene. The CDR3 extends over 15 amino acids. This CDR3 reads CASSLGPGGRNTIYF.

The rearrangement uses TRBV6-1 and TRBJ1-2; TCRdb returns TRBD1, unconfirmable since there is no DNA. Germline V lookup: CDR1 MNHNS, CDR2 SASEGT. This CDR3 contains 14 residues. The CDR3 is CASSTPPGVHGYTF.

The V and J genes are TRBV3-2 and TRBJ2-1. TRBV3-2 is a listed pseudogene. The length of the CDR3 is 15 residues. CDR3 region: CASRPTEHVYNEQFF.

The chain carries TRBV7-9 and TRBJ1-2; TCRdb's D call of TRBD1 is untestable without DNA. The CDR3 has 14 amino acids. Germline CDR1 SEHNR, CDR2 FQNEAQ (reference sequence). The CDR3 here is CASSRTGQYYGYTF.

The chain is built from TRBV5-1 and TRBJ2-7; the TCRdb call, TRBD1, lacks DNA for checking. The CDR3 loop spans 14 amino acids. Germline CDR1 is SGHRS and CDR2 is YFSETQ. The CDR3 sequence is CASSLAGQEYEQYF.

The chain is built from TRBV4-1 and TRBJ2-2; TCRdb returns TRBD1, unconfirmable since there is no DNA. Per the germline V gene, CDR1 is MGHRA and CDR2 is YSYEKL. The CDR3 spans 17 residues. CDR3 residues: CASSQTEGVLDTGELFF.

The genes are TRBV5-1 and TRBJ2-3; as DNA is missing, the TRBD1 call by TCRdb cannot be tested. Germline loops: CDR1 SGHRS, CDR2 YFSETQ. The CDR3 runs to 16 residues. The CDR3 region is CASSVGRGPSTDTQYF.

This chain uses TRBV3-1 with TRBJ2-1; TCRdb's assignment of TRBD1 cannot be checked, as there is no DNA. The CDR3 spans 17 residues. From germline, CDR1 is LGHDT and CDR2 YNNKEL (reference sequence). The CDR3 protein is CASSQAQGAESHNEQFF.

The chain carries TRBV30 and TRBJ2-1. This CDR3 has 11 amino acids. Germline lookup yields CDR1 GTSNPN and CDR2 SVGIG (reference sequence). The CDR3 loop reads CAWSVALEQFF.

The CDR3 sequence is CASTQGRILNTGELFF. J is TRBJ2-2 and V is TRBV10-1; TCRdb selects TRBD1, and the lack of DNA leaves this call unchecked. The V gene's germline CDR1 is WNHNN and CDR2 SYGVQD (reference sequence). CDR3 length: 16 residues.